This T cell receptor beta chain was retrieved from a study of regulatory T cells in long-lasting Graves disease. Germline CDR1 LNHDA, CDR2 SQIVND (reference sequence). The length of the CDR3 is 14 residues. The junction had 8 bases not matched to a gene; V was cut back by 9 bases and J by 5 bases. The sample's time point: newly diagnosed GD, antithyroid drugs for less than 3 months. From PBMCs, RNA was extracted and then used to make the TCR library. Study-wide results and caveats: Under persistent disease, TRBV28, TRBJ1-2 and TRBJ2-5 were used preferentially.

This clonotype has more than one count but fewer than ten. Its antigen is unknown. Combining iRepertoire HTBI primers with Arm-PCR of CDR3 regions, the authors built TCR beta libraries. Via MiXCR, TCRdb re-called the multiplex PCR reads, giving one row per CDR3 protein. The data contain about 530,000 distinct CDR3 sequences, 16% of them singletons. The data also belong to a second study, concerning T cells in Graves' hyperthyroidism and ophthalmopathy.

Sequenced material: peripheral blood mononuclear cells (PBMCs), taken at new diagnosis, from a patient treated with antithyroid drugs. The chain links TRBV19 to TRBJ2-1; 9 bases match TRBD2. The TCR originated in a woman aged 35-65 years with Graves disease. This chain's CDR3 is CASKKRGADNEQFF. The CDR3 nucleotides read TGTGCCAGCAAAAAGCGGGGGGCCGACAATGAGCAGTTCTTC.